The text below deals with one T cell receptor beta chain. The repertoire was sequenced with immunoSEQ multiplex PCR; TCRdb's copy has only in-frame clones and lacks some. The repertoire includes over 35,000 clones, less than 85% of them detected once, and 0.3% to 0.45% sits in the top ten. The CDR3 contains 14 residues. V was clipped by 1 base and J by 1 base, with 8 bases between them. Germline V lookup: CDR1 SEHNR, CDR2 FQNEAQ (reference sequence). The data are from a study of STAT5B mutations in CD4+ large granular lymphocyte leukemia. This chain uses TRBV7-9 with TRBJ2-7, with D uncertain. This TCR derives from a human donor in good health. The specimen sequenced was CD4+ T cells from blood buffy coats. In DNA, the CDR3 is TGTGCCAGCAGCTTAGGAGCAGAATCCTACGAGCAGTACTTC. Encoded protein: CASSLGAESYEQYF.